Reported below is one TCR beta chain. The antigen this receptor binds is unknown. Base-call qualities are not available, and no considerably larger clone is one nucleotide away. The data were obtained in a study of blood T cell repertoires in COVID-19 (dated by TCRdb to 2019 to 2021). For context, the study as a whole: Samples from collaborators originated in the United States, Italy and Spain and spanned both the acute and convalescent phases of COVID-19. A freely available public database, intended as a resource for researchers studying the immune response to SARS-CoV-2, is where the repertoires were released. The prospective study material was composed of cDNA or gDNA derived from T cells, B-cell-depleted T cells, or PBMCs. Where HLA class I and class II types were available, the types were taken from metadata supplied by the sample provider, not from assay-based typing. The sample metadata nearly always contained a de-identified subject ID, COVID-19 status, age in years and sex. Subjects who had been exposed to COVID-19, were actively infected with it, or had recovered from it provided the deeply sampled blood TCRbeta repertoires that made up the dataset. The samples were drawn from two sources: the first 160 participants of the ongoing ImmuneRACE study, and 950 to 1,500 subjects contributed by 6 global collaborators.

Overall results and qualifications from the work: The quantity of clinical and demographic metadata differed by source and by participant and was supplied without curation.

Whole blood was collected in K2EDTA tubes by collaborating institutions according to the institutions' own protocols. For TCRbeta analysis, collaborator samples were shipped as frozen whole blood, as isolated PBMCs, or as DNA extracted from either sample type. TCRbeta CDR3 regions were amplified from genomic DNA by means of the immunoSEQ Assay, a bias-controlled multiplex PCR. The authors' analysis ran thus. The number of nucleated cells in each sample was estimated by amplification of reference gene primers within the assay. Sequence reads were collapsed and filtered to measure the absolute abundance of every unique TCRbeta CDR3 rearrangement. For each sample, productive Simpson clonality was calculated by taking the square root of Simpson's diversity index across productive rearrangements. This is the immuneACCESS table as TCRdb keeps it, with only in-frame sequences that have V and J called. A part of the clones is gone; compared with another copy, unresolved V genes explain less than half, and the rest is unexplained. The V and J calls and clone size come from that table; D and trimming were worked out from the DNA. The sample table lists roughly 250,000 clones, about 80% of them with a count of one. The leading ten clones occupy 3.3% of the sample.

Reading the germline V gene (reference sequence) gives CDR1 LNHDA and CDR2 SQIVND. V has 2 bases trimmed and J has 1 base trimmed; junction bases matching no gene number 18. Measured from the cysteine to the phenylalanine, the CDR3 is 20 residues long. CDR3 DNA is the only sequence kept; it has 60 bases, read in frame from the first base. The chain uses TRBV19 and TRBJ2-7; TRBD2 fits 9 bases in the junction. Sequencing input: peripheral blood. The TCR comes from a woman older than 75 with acute or convalescent COVID-19. This receptor has the CDR3 CASSIRSSTGGSGSSYEQYF. At the DNA level, the sequence is TGTGCCAGTAGTATAAGATCATCAACTGGGGGTAGCGGGAGTTCCTACGAGCAGTACTTC.